The source of this T cell receptor (beta chain) is a study of blood T cells in healthy people across ages. The J segment lost 2 bases and the V segment lost 5 bases, leaving 4 bases of the junction unmatched. Germline CDR1 and CDR2: DFQATT and SNEGSKA (reference sequence). This CDR3 is 13 amino acids long. The use of a sample-barcoded 5' primer and a J-beta primer mix characterized a second PCR of 7 to 11 cycles. MiXCR, applied by TCRdb to the 5' RACE reads, yields one record per CDR3 protein. In the table there are 590,000 or so distinct CDR3 sequences, approximately 30% of which are singletons. V usage is TRBV20-1 and J usage is TRBJ1-1, with 8 bases matching TRBD1. The sequence was collected from a woman older than 75 in good health. Sample: blood. CDR3 residues: CSALTGANTEAFF. In nucleotides, the CDR3 is TGCAGTGCTCTGACAGGGGCCAACACTGAAGCTTTCTTT.